This T cell receptor (beta chain) is drawn from a study of blood T cells in healthy people across ages. Study-level findings and limits: CMV status of donors was not determined, possibly confounding expanded clonotype changes.

Details on this clonotype: The antigen is unknown.

Trimming took off 0 bases at V and 2 bases at J, with 7 bases between the two ends. The CDR3 sequence is 13 residues long. CDR1 GTSNPN and CDR2 SVGIG come from the germline V gene (reference sequence). Peripheral blood was drawn, around 9.3 milliliters per donor. Samples each had at least 5 micrograms of total RNA extracted. The authors ran a second PCR of 7 to 11 cycles using a sample-barcoded 5' primer and a J-beta primer mix. With 12 random nucleotides, a template-switch adaptor tagged each individual cDNA molecule. Each CDR3 protein gets one entry after TCRdb re-called the 5' RACE reads with MiXCR. This sample yields about 730,000 distinct CDR3 sequences, of which roughly 43% are seen a single time; approximately 22% belongs to the top ten.

The receptor was derived from a woman in her sixties or seventies in good health. The sequenced sample consisted of blood. The chain joins TRBV30 to TRBJ1-1; TRBD1 might be the D (5 bases). The CDR3 protein is CAWSVDINTEAFF. In DNA, the CDR3 is TGTGCCTGGAGTGTGGACATAAACACTGAAGCTTTCTTT.